These T cell receptor beta chains were read from a single sample in a study of blood T cell repertoires in COVID-19. Assay used: immunoSEQ multiplex PCR; TCRdb lists only in-frame clones, some missing. The sample has about 130,000 clones; 86% are singletons. Sequencing was performed on PBMCs or T cells enriched from blood (not recorded which). All receptors derive from a middle-aged man who had recovered from COVID-19. The CDR3 runs from the conserved cysteine through the conserved F or W.

len	v_gene	CDR3aa
11	TRBV14	CASSQRGPLHF
14	TRBV5-1	CASSLLAGGETQYF
13	TRBV7-3	CASSTGHNTEAFF
16	TRBV27	CASSFISGGANTEAFF
13	TRBV25-1	CASRGWGGETQYF
13	TRBV12-3/TRBV12-4	CASKSDFDYGYTF
14	TRBV7-9	CASSRGTAQETQYF
18	TRBV28	CASSSLWTSGVNPYEQYF
13	TRBV6-5	CASSLGRAGGYTF
14	TRBV6-2/TRBV6-3	CASSYLMSANEQFF
14	TRBV7-2	CASSSYRVISEAFF
15	TRBV30	CAWAGTSGNTDTQYF
13	TRBV30	CAWSGLTSGGYTF
17	TRBV5-4	CASSLLGAPLEDNEQFF
15	TRBV27	CASWALRGQDSPLHF
19	TRBV4-3	CASSQEPPTTSGYAYEQYF
14	TRBV7-9	CASSFVDRVYGYTF
15	TRBV9	CASSVSVKPTDTQYF
14	TRBV19	CASGRPMSNQPQHF
13	TRBV30	CAWSGQYAYGYTF
13	TRBV3-1/TRBV3-2	CASSQDRFYGYTF
14	TRBV28	CASRLGGAGQPQHF
13	TRBV7-3	CASSLTGTSLQYF